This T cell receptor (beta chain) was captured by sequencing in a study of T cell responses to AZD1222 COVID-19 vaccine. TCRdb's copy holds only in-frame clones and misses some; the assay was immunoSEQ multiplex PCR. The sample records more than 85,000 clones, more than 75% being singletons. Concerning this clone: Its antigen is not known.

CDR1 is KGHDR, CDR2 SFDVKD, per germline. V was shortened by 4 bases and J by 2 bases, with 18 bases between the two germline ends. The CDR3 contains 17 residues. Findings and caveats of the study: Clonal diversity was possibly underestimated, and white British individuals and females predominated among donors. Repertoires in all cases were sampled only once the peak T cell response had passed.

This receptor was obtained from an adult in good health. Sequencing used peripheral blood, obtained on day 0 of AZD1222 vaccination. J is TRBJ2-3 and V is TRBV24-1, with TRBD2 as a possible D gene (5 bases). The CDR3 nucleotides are TGTGCCACCAGTGACACCTCCGGACTCCCAAACACAGATACGCAGTATTTT. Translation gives CATSDTSGLPNTDTQYF.